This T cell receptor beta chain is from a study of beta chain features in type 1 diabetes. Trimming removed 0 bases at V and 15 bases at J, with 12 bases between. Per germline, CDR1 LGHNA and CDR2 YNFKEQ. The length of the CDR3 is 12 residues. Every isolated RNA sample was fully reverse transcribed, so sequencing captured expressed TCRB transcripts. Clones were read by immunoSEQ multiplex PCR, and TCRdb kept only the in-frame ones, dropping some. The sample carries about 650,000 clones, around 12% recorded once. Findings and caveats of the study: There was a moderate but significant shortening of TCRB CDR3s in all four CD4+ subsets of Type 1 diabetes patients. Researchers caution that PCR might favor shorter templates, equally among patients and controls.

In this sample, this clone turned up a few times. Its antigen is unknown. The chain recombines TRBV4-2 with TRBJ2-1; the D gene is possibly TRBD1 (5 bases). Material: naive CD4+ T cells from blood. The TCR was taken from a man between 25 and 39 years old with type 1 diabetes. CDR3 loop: CASSQDAAGPFF. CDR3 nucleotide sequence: TGTGCCAGCAGCCAAGATGCGGCAGGGCCGTTCTTC.